The clone carrying this TCR beta chain was observed at least ten times. Its target is not known. This sample was taken from a study of read filtering for tumor transcriptome and immune sequencing. Study findings and constraints: The sorted CD138-negative fraction was a mixed bone marrow immune population, not purified T cells.

Molecular barcoded adaptors covering alpha/delta and beta/gamma chains were used on approximately 440 ng RNA. TCRdb re-derived calls from the reads in MiXCR, one entry per CDR3 protein. The sample records around 48,000 distinct CDR3 sequences, roughly 19% being singletons. This CDR3 comprises 15 residues. Sequencing was performed on a population of CD138-negative cells sorted from bone marrow. This chain joins TRBV21-1 and TRBJ1-1; no check of the table's D call, TRBD1, against the DNA was made. TRBV21-1 is listed as a pseudogene. This clonotype originated in a donor aged 40 or over with multiple myeloma. The CDR3 spells CASPKPLEENTEAFF. The CDR3 nucleotides read TGTGCCAGCCCTAAACCCCTGGAGGAGAACACTGAAGCTTTCTTT.